A selection of T cell receptor beta chains follows, all from one sample in a study of T cells in Graves' hyperthyroidism and ophthalmopathy. Using its own MiXCR run on the multiplex PCR reads, TCRdb lists one record per CDR3 protein. The profile shows hundreds of thousands of distinct CDR3 sequences, 40% to 55% of them singletons. Input material: peripheral blood or thyroid tissue (not recorded which). The origin of the receptors is an adult man with Graves' disease, either hyperthyroidism or ophthalmopathy (not recorded which). Both conserved end residues are part of each CDR3.

CDR3	V	J
CASSLGSPYEQYF	TRBV9	TRBJ2-7
CASSILFRLTHQPQHF	TRBV25-1	TRBJ1-5
CAISENRQGSGYTF	TRBV10-3	TRBJ1-2
CASSSHRGRDGYTF	TRBV7-9	TRBJ1-2
CASQRVGQPQHF	TRBV6-6	TRBJ1-5
CASSLRTGESSYNSPLHF	TRBV7-8	TRBJ1-6
CSVDSQGYEQYF	TRBV29-1	TRBJ2-7
CATREDNVNEKLFF	TRBV10-3	TRBJ1-4
CATQDAYSSYNSPLHF	TRBV10-3	TRBJ1-6
CASRDTGPGELFF	TRBV7-9	TRBJ2-2
CASSEGGTGDIYGYTF	TRBV7-9	TRBJ1-2
CASSSDREIYEKLFF	TRBV9	TRBJ1-4
CASSFSRFRATNEKLFF	TRBV7-8	TRBJ1-4
CATGWTGARPTGGYTF	TRBV29-1	TRBJ1-2
CSVGTTGGRREKLFF	TRBV29-1	TRBJ1-4
CASSRDGQPQHF	TRBV13	TRBJ1-5
CASSVVGPGNSPLHF	TRBV9	TRBJ1-6
CASSYRARDNQPQHF	TRBV2	TRBJ1-5
CATGLAETYEQYF	TRBV2	TRBJ2-7
CASSGMVGSGYEQYF	TRBV6-1	TRBJ2-7
CASLGSTQYF	TRBV12-3/TRBV12-4	TRBJ2-5
CASSATAYTEAFF	TRBV7-3	TRBJ1-1
CASSNLSPEGEKLFF	TRBV11-1	TRBJ1-4
CASSETGEGGYGTEAFF	TRBV2	TRBJ1-1
CSARLAGGSWYQETQYF	TRBV20-1	TRBJ2-5
CSARNSQGSNQPQQYF	TRBV20-1	TRBJ2-7
CASSVGTGGNGELFF	TRBV9	TRBJ2-2
CASSPGGPINQPQHF	TRBV2	TRBJ1-5
CASSLDWGSGYGYTF	TRBV5-4	TRBJ1-2
CAWRVGNSPLHF	TRBV7-3	TRBJ1-6
CASSQGGASYEQYF	TRBV7-9	TRBJ2-7
CASKTTGTSGKETQYF	TRBV10-3	TRBJ2-5